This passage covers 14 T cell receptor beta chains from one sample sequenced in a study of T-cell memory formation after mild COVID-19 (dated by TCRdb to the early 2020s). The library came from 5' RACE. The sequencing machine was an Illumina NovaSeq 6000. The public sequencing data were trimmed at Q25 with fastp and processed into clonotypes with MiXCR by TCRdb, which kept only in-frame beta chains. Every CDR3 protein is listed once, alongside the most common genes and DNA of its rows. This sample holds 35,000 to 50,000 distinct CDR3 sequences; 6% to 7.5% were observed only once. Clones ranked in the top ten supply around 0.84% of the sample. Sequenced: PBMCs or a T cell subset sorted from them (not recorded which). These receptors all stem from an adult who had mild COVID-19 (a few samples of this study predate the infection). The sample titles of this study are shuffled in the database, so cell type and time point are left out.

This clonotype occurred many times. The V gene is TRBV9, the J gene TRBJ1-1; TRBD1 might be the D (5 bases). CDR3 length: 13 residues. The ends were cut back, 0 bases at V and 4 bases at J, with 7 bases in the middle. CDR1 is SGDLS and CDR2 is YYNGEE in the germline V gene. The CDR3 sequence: CASSVVRGTEAFF. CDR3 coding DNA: TGTGCCAGCAGCGTAGTGAGGGGCACTGAAGCTTTCTTT.

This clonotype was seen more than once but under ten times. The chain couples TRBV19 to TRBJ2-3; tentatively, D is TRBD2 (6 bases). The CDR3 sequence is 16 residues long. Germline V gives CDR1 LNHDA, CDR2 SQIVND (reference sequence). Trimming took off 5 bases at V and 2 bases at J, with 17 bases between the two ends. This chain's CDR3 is CASSLLYLASTDTQYF. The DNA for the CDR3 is TGTGCCAGTAGTCTGCTCTACCTAGCGTCCACAGATACGCAGTATTTT.

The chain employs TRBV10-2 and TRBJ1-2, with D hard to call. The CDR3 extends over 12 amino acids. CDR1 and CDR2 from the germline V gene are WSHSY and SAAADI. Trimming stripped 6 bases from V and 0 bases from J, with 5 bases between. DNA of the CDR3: TGCGCCAGCAGCAATACTAACTATGGCTACACCTTC. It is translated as CASSNTNYGYTF.

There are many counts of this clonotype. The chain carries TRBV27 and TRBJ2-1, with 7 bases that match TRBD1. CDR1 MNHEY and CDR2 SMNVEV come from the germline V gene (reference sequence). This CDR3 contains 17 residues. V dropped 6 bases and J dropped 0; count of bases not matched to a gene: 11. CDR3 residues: CASSAGWGQSSYNEQFF. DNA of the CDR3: TGTGCCAGCAGCGCTGGGTGGGGACAGTCCTCCTACAATGAGCAGTTCTTC.

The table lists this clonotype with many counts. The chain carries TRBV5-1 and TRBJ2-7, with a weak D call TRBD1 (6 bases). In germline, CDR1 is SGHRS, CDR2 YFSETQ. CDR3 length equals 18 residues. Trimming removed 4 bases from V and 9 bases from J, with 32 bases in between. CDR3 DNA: TGCGCCAGCAGCCCCGGGACAAGTGGAGGTCTCTCCTACATAGGGCAGTACTTC. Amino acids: CASSPGTSGGLSYIGQYF.

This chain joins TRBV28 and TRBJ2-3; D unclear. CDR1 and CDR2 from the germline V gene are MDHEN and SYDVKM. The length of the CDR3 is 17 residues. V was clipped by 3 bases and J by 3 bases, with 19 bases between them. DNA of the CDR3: TGTGCCAGCAGTTTCCGTCCCGAGGACCCCGTGACAGATACGCAGTATTTT. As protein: CASSFRPEDPVTDTQYF.

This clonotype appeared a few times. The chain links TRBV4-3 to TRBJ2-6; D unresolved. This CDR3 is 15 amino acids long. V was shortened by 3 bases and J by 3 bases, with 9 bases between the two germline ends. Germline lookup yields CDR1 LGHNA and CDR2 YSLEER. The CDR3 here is CASSQGPGGANVLTF. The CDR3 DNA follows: TGCGCCAGCAGCCAGGGTCCGGGTGGGGCCAACGTCCTGACTTTC.

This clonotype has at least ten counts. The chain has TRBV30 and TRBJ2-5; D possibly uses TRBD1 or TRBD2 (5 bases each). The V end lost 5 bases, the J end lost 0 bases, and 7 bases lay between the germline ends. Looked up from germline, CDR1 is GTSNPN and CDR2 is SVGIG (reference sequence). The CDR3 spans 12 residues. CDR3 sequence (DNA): TGTGCCTGGGGGGGTTACCAAGAGACCCAGTACTTC. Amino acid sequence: CAWGGYQETQYF. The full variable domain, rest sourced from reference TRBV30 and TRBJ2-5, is SQTIHQWPATLVQPVGSPLSLECTVEGTSNPNLYWYRQAAGRGLQLLFYSVGIGQISSEVPQNLSASRPQDRQFILSSKKLLLSDSGFYLCAWGGYQETQYFGPGTRLLVL.

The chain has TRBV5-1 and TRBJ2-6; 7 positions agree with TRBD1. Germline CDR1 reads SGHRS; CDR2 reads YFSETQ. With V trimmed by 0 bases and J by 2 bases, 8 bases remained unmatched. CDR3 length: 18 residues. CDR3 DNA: TGCGCCAGCAGCTTGGGAGGGACAGTCTCAACTGGGGCCAACGTCCTGACTTTC. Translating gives CASSLGGTVSTGANVLTF.

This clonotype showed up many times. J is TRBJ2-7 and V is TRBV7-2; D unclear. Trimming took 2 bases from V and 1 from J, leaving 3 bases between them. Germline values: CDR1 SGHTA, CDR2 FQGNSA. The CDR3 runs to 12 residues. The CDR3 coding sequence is TGTGCCAGCAGCTTACAGTCCTACGAGCAGTACTTC. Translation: CASSLQSYEQYF.

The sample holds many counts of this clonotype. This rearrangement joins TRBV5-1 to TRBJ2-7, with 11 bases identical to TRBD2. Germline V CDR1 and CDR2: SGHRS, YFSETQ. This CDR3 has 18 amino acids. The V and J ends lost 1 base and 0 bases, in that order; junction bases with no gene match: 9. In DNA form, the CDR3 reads TGCGCCAGCAGCTTGCGGCCTAGCGGGGGGAGCAGCTCCTACGAGCAGTACTTC. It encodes CASSLRPSGGSSSYEQYF.

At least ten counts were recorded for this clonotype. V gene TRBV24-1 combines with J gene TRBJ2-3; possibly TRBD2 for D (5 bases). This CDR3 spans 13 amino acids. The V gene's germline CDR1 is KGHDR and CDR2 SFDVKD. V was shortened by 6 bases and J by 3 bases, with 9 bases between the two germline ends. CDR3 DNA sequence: TGTGCCACCAGTAGAGGAGGTACAGATACGCAGTATTTT. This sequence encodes CATSRGGTDTQYF.

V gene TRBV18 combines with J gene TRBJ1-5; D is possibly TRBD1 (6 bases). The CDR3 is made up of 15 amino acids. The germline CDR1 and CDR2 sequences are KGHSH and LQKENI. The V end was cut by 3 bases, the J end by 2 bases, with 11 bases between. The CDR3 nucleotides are TGTGCCAGCTCACCTTGGGGGGGCCGCAATCAGCCCCAGCATTTT. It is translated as CASSPWGGRNQPQHF.

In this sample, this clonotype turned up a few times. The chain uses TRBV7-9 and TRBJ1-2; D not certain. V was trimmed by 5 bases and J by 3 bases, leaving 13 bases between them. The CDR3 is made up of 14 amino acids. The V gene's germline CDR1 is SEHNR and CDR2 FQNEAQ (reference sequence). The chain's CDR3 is CASSPPAQYYGYTF. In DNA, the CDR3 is TGTGCCAGCAGCCCCCCGGCGCAGTACTATGGCTACACCTTC.